The following is a T cell receptor (beta chain) sequence with its context. Its antigen is not identified. A J-beta primer mix and a sample-barcoded 5' primer were used in a second PCR of roughly 6 to 12 cycles. MiXCR, run by TCRdb on the 5' RACE reads, gives a single entry per CDR3 protein. The sample includes fewer than 800,000 distinct CDR3 sequences, 25% of them seen just once. The sample belongs to a study of blood T cells in healthy people across ages. Findings of the study overall: Getting older went along with TCR beta diversity per million T cells dropping roughly linearly.

The ends were cut back, 3 bases at V and 1 base at J, with 13 bases in the middle. The length of the CDR3 is 15 residues. Germline CDR1 reads MNHEY; CDR2 reads SMNVEV (reference sequence). The sample also formed part of further work on T cells of mothers and their children. Turning to that study: Samples were obtained from three healthy Caucasian mothers and their six children.

V and J are TRBV27 and TRBJ2-7; no reliable D call. This receptor was obtained from a boy aged 5-17 years in good health. Sequencing used blood. CDR3 nucleotides: TGTGCCAGCAGTTTGCGCTTTGGCCCGTCCTACGAGCAGTACTTC. Protein sequence: CASSLRFGPSYEQYF.